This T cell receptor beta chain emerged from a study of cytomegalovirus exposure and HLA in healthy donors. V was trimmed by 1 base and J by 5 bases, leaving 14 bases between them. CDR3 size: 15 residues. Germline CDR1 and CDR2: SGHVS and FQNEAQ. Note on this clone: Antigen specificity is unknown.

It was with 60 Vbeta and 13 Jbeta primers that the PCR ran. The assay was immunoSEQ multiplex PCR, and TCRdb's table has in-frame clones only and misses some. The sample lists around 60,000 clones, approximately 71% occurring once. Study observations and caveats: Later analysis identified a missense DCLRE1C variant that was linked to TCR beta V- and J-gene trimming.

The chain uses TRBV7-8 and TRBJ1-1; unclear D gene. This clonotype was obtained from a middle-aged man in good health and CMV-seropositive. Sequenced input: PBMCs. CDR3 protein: CASSLGNSQTTEAFF. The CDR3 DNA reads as TGTGCCAGCAGCTTAGGAAACAGCCAAACGACTGAAGCTTTCTTT.